The next 23 T cell receptor beta chains were all read from a single sample in a study of CD8 T cells in Susac syndrome. Random hexamers were used to reverse transcribe about 0.45 to 1 ug of RNA. MiXCR, run by TCRdb on the immunoSEQ multiplex PCR reads, gives a single entry per CDR3 protein. The sample holds hundreds of thousands of distinct CDR3 sequences, approximately 95% seen once. Sequencing was carried out using CD4+ T cells from PBMCs. These receptors originate from a human donor with multiple sclerosis.

The chain joins TRBV5-4 to TRBJ2-5; tentatively, D is TRBD1 (7 bases). CDR1 and CDR2 from the germline V gene are SGHNT and YYREEE (reference sequence). V was pared by 0 bases and J by 5 bases, with 17 bases between. The CDR3 is 16 residues long. The CDR3 sequence: CASSLAPGGTFETQYF. The DNA for the CDR3 is TGTGCCAGCAGCTTGGCACCAGGGGGGACCTTTGAGACCCAGTACTTC.

This sequence joins TRBV20-1 and TRBJ2-3; 11 bases are a match to TRBD2. Unmatched junction bases numbered 7, after V lost 5 bases and J lost 3 bases. The germline V gene encodes CDR1 DFQATT and CDR2 SNEGSKA (reference sequence). The CDR3 totals 15 residues. The chain's CDR3 is CSASPTSGRTDTQYF. CDR3 in DNA: TGCAGTGCTTCCCCTACTAGCGGGAGAACAGATACGCAGTATTTT.

The CDR3 region is CASSLRAADYNEQFF. CDR3 in DNA: TGTGCCAGCAGCTTAAGGGCCGCAGACTACAATGAGCAGTTCTTC. The rearrangement links TRBV7-3 to TRBJ2-1, with no clear D. The V gene lost 1 base and the J gene lost 3 bases, with 10 bases spanning the gap. This CDR3 contains 15 residues. Germline-derived CDR1 and CDR2 are SGHTA and FQGTGA.

The chain joins TRBV11-1 to TRBJ2-5, with no clear D. This CDR3 region has 15 residues. The germline V and J ends were trimmed by 5 bases and 5 bases, with 18 bases remaining between them. Germline lookup yields CDR1 SGHAT and CDR2 FQDESV (reference sequence). The DNA for the CDR3 is TGTGCCAGCAGCCGCTTAACCCCGACATACGAGACCCAGTACTTC. Translated: CASSRLTPTYETQYF.

V is TRBV9 and J is TRBJ1-2; 9 bases fit TRBD1. The CDR3 is made up of 19 amino acids. Unmatched junction bases numbered 18, after V lost 3 bases and J lost 3 bases. Germline lookup yields CDR1 SGDLS and CDR2 YYNGEE. The CDR3 is CASSARTRDRARLDYGYTF. The DNA of the CDR3 is TGTGCCAGCAGCGCCAGGACCCGGGACAGGGCACGGTTGGACTATGGCTACACCTTC.

This rearrangement joins TRBV29-1 to TRBJ1-1; no clear D gene. Trimming took 6 bases from V and 1 from J, leaving 18 bases between them. CDR1 and CDR2 from the germline V gene are SQVTM and ANQGSEA. This CDR3 comprises 15 residues. CDR3 in DNA: TGCAGCGTCGCAAGGGTCGCAACCTGGAACACTGAAGCTTTCTTT. Its translation is CSVARVATWNTEAFF. The full variable domain, in which reference TRBV29-1 and TRBJ1-1 provide the parts outside the CDR3, is SAVISQKPSRDICQRGTSLTIQCQVDSQVTMMFWYRQQPGQSLTLIATANQGSEATYESGFVIDKFPISRPNLTFSTLTVSNMSPEDSSIYLCSVARVATWNTEAFFGQGTRLTVV.

This clonotype appeared a single time. The chain links TRBV12-3 or TRBV12-4 to TRBJ2-7; 7 bases map to TRBD1. The CDR3 sequence is 12 residues long. J lost 6 bases, V lost 5 bases, and 4 bases had no gene match. CDR3 sequence: CASSNRGGEQYF. In nucleotides, the CDR3 is TGTGCCAGCAGTAACAGGGGTGGCGAGCAGTACTTC.

The chain carries TRBV30 and TRBJ1-5, with D hard to call. CDR3 length equals 14 residues. Between the trimmed V and J ends, which lost 3 bases and 0 bases, there was a span of 9 bases. Germline CDR1 GTSNPN, CDR2 SVGIG (reference sequence). CDR3 in DNA: TGTGCCTGGAGCCCCGGGAGTAGCAATCAGCCCCAGCATTTT. It codes for CAWSPGSSNQPQHF.

The chain carries TRBV3-1 and TRBJ1-2; no firm D call. The CDR3 covers 12 residues. The V gene lost 1 base and the J gene lost 9 bases, with 9 bases spanning the gap. Germline V lookup: CDR1 LGHDT, CDR2 YNNKEL (reference sequence). The CDR3: CASSQGPLSYTF. The CDR3 DNA reads as TGTGCCAGCAGCCAAGGGCCCCTGAGCTACACCTTC.

This clonotype was counted once. The chain uses TRBV2 and TRBJ2-5, with D unclear. This CDR3 is built from 11 residues. Between the trimmed V and J ends, which lost 10 bases and 5 bases, there was a span of 11 bases. Germline CDR1 and CDR2: SNHLY and FYNNEI. CDR3 in DNA: TGTGCCACCTCCGCCTTTGAGACCCAGTACTTC. This translates into CATSAFETQYF.

This clonotype was seen once. J is TRBJ1-2 and V is TRBV7-9, with TRBD1 as a possible D gene (5 bases). Germline V lookup: CDR1 SEHNR, CDR2 FQNEAQ (reference sequence). The CDR3 is 12 amino acids. CDR3 bases: TGTGTCTTAGTCGGGACGGGCTATGGCTACACCTTC. Its translation: CVLVGTGYGYTF.

The chain is built from TRBV27 and TRBJ2-1, with 10 positions matching TRBD2. Trimming removed 7 bases from V and 7 bases from J; junction bases left unmatched: 19. The germline V gene has CDR1 MNHEY and CDR2 SMNVEV (reference sequence). CDR3 length: 18 residues. The CDR3 sequence is CASNSLSGGLSGKNEQFF. For the CDR3, the DNA is TGTGCCAGCAATTCCCTTAGCGGGGGGCTCTCTGGGAAGAATGAGCAGTTCTTC.

This clonotype was detected once. Its ends do not fully match the called genes, so a read error is possible. The chain carries TRBV6-5 and TRBJ1-1; D gene unclear. CDR1 is MNHEY and CDR2 is SVGAGI in the germline V gene. The CDR3 consists of 14 residues. In DNA, the CDR3 is TGTGCCAGCAGTTACGGCCCTACGAACGCTGAAGCTTTCTTT. Amino acids: CASSYGPTNAEAFF.

The chain couples TRBV30 to TRBJ1-2; D is undetermined. The germline V and J ends were trimmed by 3 bases and 13 bases, with 15 bases remaining between them. Germline values: CDR1 GTSNPN, CDR2 SVGIG (reference sequence). This CDR3 is built from 11 residues. The CDR3 DNA follows: TGTGCCTGGAGCCCAACCGAGGATCTCACCTTC. Translating gives CAWSPTEDLTF.

This chain joins TRBV21-1 and TRBJ1-1; no DNA check was done on the table's D call, TRBD1. TRBV21-1 counts as a pseudogene. The CDR3 covers 15 residues. The CDR3 here is CATDLQGARDTEAFF. The CDR3 region has the DNA TGTGCCACCGACTTACAGGGGGCGCGGGACACTGAAGCTTTCTTT.

The chain is built from TRBV4-1 and TRBJ1-1; weak D call: TRBD1 (5 bases). Trimming stripped 3 bases from V and 5 bases from J, with 10 bases between. Looked up from germline, CDR1 is MGHRA and CDR2 is YSYEKL. This CDR3 has 13 amino acids. CDR3 loop: CASSHPDRTEAFF. CDR3 sequence (DNA): TGCGCCAGCAGCCACCCAGACAGAACTGAAGCTTTCTTT.

The rearrangement joins TRBV20-1 to TRBJ2-3; no reliable D call. Trimming removed 7 bases from V and 5 bases from J, with 13 bases in between. Per the germline V gene, CDR1 is DFQATT and CDR2 is SNEGSKA (reference sequence). The CDR3 loop spans 12 amino acids. The CDR3 region has the DNA TGCAGTGTTTGTTGCATTGGAGATACGCAGTATTTT. Encoded protein: CSVCCIGDTQYF.

The chain recombines TRBV3-1 with TRBJ2-2; the match to TRBD1 covers 9 bases. Trimming took 6 bases from V and 3 from J; bases not matched to a gene: 8. Per the germline V gene, CDR1 is LGHDT and CDR2 is YNNKEL (reference sequence). The length of the CDR3 is 16 residues. The CDR3 DNA sequence: TGTGCCAGCAGTCCACCGGGACAGGGCTACACCGGGGAGCTGTTTTTT. Protein: CASSPPGQGYTGELFF.

The chain uses TRBV14 and TRBJ2-4, with D tentatively TRBD1 or TRBD2 (6 bases each). Trimming shortened V by 3 bases and J by 7 bases, and 10 bases separated the two germline ends. CDR3 size: 13 residues. Per germline, CDR1 SGHDN and CDR2 FVKESK. This CDR3 is CASSHRRGNIQYF. In DNA form, the CDR3 reads TGTGCCAGCAGCCATAGGAGGGGGAACATTCAGTACTTC.

The chain has TRBV12-3 or TRBV12-4 and TRBJ2-7; a possible D gene is TRBD2 (6 bases). The CDR3 totals 12 residues. V lost 6 bases and J 6 bases, leaving 12 bases between the germline ends. CDR3 loop: CASSLRGSEQYF. CDR3 DNA sequence: TGTGCCAGCAGCCTCCGGGGGTCCGAGCAGTACTTC.

J is TRBJ2-7 and V is TRBV7-9; D possibly corresponds to TRBD1 (5 bases). The CDR3 covers 12 residues. Germline assignment: CDR1 SEHNR and CDR2 FQNEAQ (reference sequence). The CDR3, as DNA: TGTGCAATAGGGGCGAACCGATACGAGCAGTACTTC. Protein: CAIGANRYEQYF.

This clonotype has a single count. This rearrangement joins TRBV29-1 to TRBJ1-1; a weak D match, TRBD1 (5 bases). This CDR3 contains 13 residues. V was pared by 1 base and J by 5 bases, with 11 bases between. Germline assignment: CDR1 SQVTM and CDR2 ANQGSEA. The DNA for the CDR3 is TGCAGCGTTGAAGCCAGGGAGGGGACTGAAGCTTTCTTT. The encoded protein is CSVEAREGTEAFF. Full variable domain (rest looked up from reference TRBV29-1 and TRBJ1-1): SAVISQKPSRDICQRGTSLTIQCQVDSQVTMMFWYRQQPGQSLTLIATANQGSEATYESGFVIDKFPISRPNLTFSTLTVSNMSPEDSSIYLCSVEAREGTEAFFGQGTRLTVV.

The V and J genes are TRBV15 and TRBJ1-4; D might be TRBD1 (6 bases). Germline loops: CDR1 LNHNV, CDR2 YYDKDF (reference sequence). Trimming left V 0 bases short and J 5 bases short, with 19 bases between. This CDR3 region has 18 residues. The CDR3 sequence: CATSRDRARGVTNEKLFF. CDR3 sequence (DNA): TGTGCCACCAGCAGAGATCGGGCCAGGGGAGTCACAAATGAAAAACTGTTTTTT.